This T cell receptor (beta chain) originates from a study of T cell repertoires in cytomegalovirus infection (dated by TCRdb to the late 2010s). At the level of the whole study: Recently identified HLA-C-restricted CMV epitopes, whose presentation resists viral immunomodulation, were targeted by peptide stimulations together with well-studied HLA-B-restricted epitopes. Because public TCR beta signatures pointed to carriage of CMV infection together with the matching HLA type, the HLA type of each donor mattered for the analysis. Here is what the overall study found, with its caveats: In both this cohort and an independent roughly 350-donor cohort, the cumulative frequency of public TCR beta family members distinguished carriers of CMV infection plus the relevant HLA type. The ex vivo response was dominated by HLA-C-restricted CMV-specific TCR beta clonotypes, which also provided the single most frequent clonotype in two of eight donors.

V gives up 2 bases and J gives up 2 bases, and the segment between their germline ends measures 7 bases. The CDR3 goes from the cysteine to the phenylalanine over 13 residues. Only the CDR3 region is kept as DNA, spanning 39 bases read in frame from base 1. Via the germline V gene, CDR1 is SGHRS and CDR2 YFSETQ. The sample's treatment or condition label, decoded: in vitro stimulation with specific CMV peptide epitopes to enrich CMV-specific T cells. This clonotype was found a few times. No cognate antigen has been identified for it. Base qualities are not at hand, and no much larger clone is one base apart. The sample was run on an Illumina HiSeq 1500. TCRdb reanalyzed the raw reads on its own, using fastp at Q25 for trimming and MiXCR for clone calling, and kept in-frame beta chains. Each CDR3 protein gets just one entry, which takes the most common genes and DNA from the rows behind it. This sample holds 340,000 or so distinct CDR3 sequences; 20% to 25% were observed only once. In total, the top ten clones hold roughly 15% of the sample.

This sequence was found in a human donor in good health (CMV status not recorded). Some clones in this sample may be carry-over from other donors' samples. This receptor chain uses TRBV5-1 and TRBJ1-2, with the D gene uncertain. The sample here was cultured PBMCs, taken from culture after CMV antigen stimulation. The CDR3 protein is CASSLPPNYGYTF. Here is the DNA: TGCGCCAGCAGCTTACCCCCGAACTATGGCTACACCTTC. The CDR3, completed at both ends by the reference TRBV5-1 and TRBJ1-2 genes, gives the full variable domain KAGVTQTPRYLIKTRGQQVTLSCSPISGHRSVSWYQQTPGQGLQFLFEYFSETQRNKGNFPGRFSGRQFSNSRSEMNVSTLELGDSALYLCASSLPPNYGYTFGSGTRLTVV.